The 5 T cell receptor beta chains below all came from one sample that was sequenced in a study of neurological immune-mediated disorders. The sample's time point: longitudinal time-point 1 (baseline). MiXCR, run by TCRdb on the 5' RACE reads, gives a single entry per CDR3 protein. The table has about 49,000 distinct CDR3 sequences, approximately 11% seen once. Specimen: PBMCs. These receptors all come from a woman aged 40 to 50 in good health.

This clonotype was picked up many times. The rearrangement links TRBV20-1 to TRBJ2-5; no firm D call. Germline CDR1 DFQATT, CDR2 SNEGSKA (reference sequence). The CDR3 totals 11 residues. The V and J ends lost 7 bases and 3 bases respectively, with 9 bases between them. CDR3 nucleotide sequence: TGCAGTGTGTCTGGGAAAGAGACCCAGTACTTC. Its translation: CSVSGKETQYF.

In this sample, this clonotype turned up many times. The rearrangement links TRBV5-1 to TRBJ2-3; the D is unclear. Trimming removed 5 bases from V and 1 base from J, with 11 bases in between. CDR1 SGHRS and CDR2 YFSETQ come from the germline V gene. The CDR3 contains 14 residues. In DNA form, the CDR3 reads TGCGCCAGCAGACTTACACCGGGCACAGATACGCAGTATTTT. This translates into CASRLTPGTDTQYF.

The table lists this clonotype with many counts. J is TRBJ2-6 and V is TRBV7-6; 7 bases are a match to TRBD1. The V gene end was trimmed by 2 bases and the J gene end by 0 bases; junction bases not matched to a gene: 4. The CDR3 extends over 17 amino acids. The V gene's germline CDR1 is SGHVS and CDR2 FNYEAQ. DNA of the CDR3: TGTGCCAGCAGCTTAAGGACAGGCCTCTCTGGGGCCAACGTCCTGACTTTC. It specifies CASSLRTGLSGANVLTF.

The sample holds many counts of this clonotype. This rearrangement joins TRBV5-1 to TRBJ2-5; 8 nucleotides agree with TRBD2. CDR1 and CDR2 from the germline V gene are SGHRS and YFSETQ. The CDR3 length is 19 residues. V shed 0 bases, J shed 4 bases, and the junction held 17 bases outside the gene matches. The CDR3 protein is CASSLEGPGVAGIGETQYF. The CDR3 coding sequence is TGCGCCAGCAGCTTGGAGGGGCCGGGAGTAGCGGGAATTGGAGAGACCCAGTACTTC.

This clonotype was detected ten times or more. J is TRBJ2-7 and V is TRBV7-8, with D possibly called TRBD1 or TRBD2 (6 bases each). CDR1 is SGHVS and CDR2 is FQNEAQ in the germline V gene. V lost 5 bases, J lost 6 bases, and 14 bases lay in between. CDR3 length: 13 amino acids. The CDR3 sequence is CASSPGGTREQYF. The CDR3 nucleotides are TGTGCCAGCAGCCCTGGGGGGACACGCGAGCAGTACTTC.